Below, one TCR beta chain is given with its context. The antigen is unknown. Full-length variable regions came from constant-region reverse primers plus semi-nested Nested Universal Primer A PCR. TCRdb re-called the 5' RACE reads with MiXCR, one entry per CDR3 protein. Among some 60,000 distinct CDR3 sequences listed, almost 30% were seen once. CD25-based Treg depletion was applied to purified naive CD4+ T cells. The CDR3 spans 15 residues. Germline V gene lookup returns CDR1 ENHRY and CDR2 SYGVKD. Trimming stripped 6 bases from V and 3 bases from J, with 14 bases between. Study results and caveats: Larger-cohort validation covered only one TCR beta V-J rearrangement.

The V and J genes are TRBV10-3 and TRBJ2-2; TRBD1 is a possible D gene (8 bases). What was sequenced was tumor-infiltrating naive CD4+ T cells sorted from the breast tumor. Subset denoted: naive CD4+ T cells, CD4+CD45RA+CD25-. This clonotype was sampled from a female donor with breast cancer. The CDR3 coding sequence is TGTGCCATCAGCTCAACAGGGGGGGACACCGGGGAGCTGTTTTTT. This gives the protein CAISSTGGDTGELFF.